This T cell receptor (beta chain) was found in a study of diagnostic markers for celiac disease. Each CDR3 protein gets one entry in TCRdb, which reprocessed the reads and gives no DNA. The sample features more than 7,500 distinct CDR3 sequences, with around 6.3% in its top ten. Germline V gives CDR1 MNHEY, CDR2 SMNVEV (reference sequence). The CDR3 is 12 residues long. Sequencing was done on a sample of either unsorted cells or a sorted T cell fraction (not recorded which). The sequence derives from a human donor. This table probably holds off-target reads from a library built for another chain. The V call is TRBV27, the J call TRBJ2-1. CDR3 sequence: CASRTGHNEQFF.